This TCR beta chain appears in the sequencing data of a study of shared clonotypes between healthy human individuals. Study overall: Three men and a couple of women, aged 18 to 49, were donors.

Sequencing was performed with immunoSEQ multiplex PCR; in TCRdb, only in-frame clones are kept and a portion is missing. This sample has under 2.5 million clones; roughly 92% occur once, and the top ten carry about 0.36%. Germline lookup yields CDR1 LGHNT and CDR2 FRNRAP. CDR3 length: 14 amino acids. The V gene end was trimmed by 5 bases and the J gene end by 6 bases; junction bases not matched to a gene: 6. The chain employs TRBV12-5 and TRBJ1-5; 8 positions agree with TRBD1. This TCR was sampled from a man aged 18 to 30 in good health. Some clones in this sample may be carry-over from other donors' samples. Sequencing was done on a sample of naive CD4+ T cells from PBMCs. Regarding subset: CD45RA+ positively selected. The CDR3 DNA reads TGTGCTAGTGGTCCCGGACAGGGTAGTCAGCCCCAGCATTTT. This sequence encodes CASGPGQGSQPQHF.